The 6 T cell receptor beta chains listed next were all sequenced from one sample in a study of OX40 agonist ivuxolimab in advanced cancers. Clones were sequenced by immunoSEQ multiplex PCR, and TCRdb holds only the in-frame ones, with some missing. The sample contains more than 9,500 clones, about 85% of which appear only once. The input for sequencing was CD4+ or CD8+ T cells sorted from blood, taken in a trial of the OX40 agonist ivuxolimab. These receptors originate from an adult with an advanced solid tumor such as melanoma, head and neck, liver or kidney cancer.

The gene calls are TRBV27 and TRBJ1-1, with D tentatively TRBD1 (6 bases). CDR3 length: 14 residues. Germline CDR1 reads MNHEY; CDR2 reads SMNVEV (reference sequence). Between the trimmed V and J ends, which lost 10 bases and 6 bases, there was a span of 21 bases. This CDR3 reads CATSPAGGAPEAFF. The CDR3 nucleotides are TGTGCCACCTCCCCCGCGGGGGGCGCCCCTGAAGCTTTCTTT.

This sequence joins TRBV30 and TRBJ2-2, with 7 nucleotides matching TRBD1. This CDR3 is built from 12 residues. Germline lookup yields CDR1 GTSNPN and CDR2 SVGIG (reference sequence). J gave up 6 bases and V 6 bases, and 4 bases lay outside the gene matches. CDR3 protein: CACLTGAGELFF. CDR3 coding DNA: TGTGCCTGTCTCACAGGGGCCGGGGAGCTGTTTTTT.

A note on this clone: A much larger clone lies a single base off, so this may be a read error. CDR3: CASSLLPRGDLSCEQYF. In nucleotides, the CDR3 is TGTGCCAGCAGTTTATTGCCCAGGGGGGATCTCTCCTGCGAGCAGTACTTC. This chain connects TRBV27 to TRBJ2-5, with D perhaps matching TRBD1 (7 bases). The end of the DNA fits TRBJ2-7 better, so the J call may be wrong. The germline CDR1 and CDR2 sequences are MNHEY and SMNVEV (reference sequence). The CDR3 totals 17 residues.

The V and J genes are TRBV28 and TRBJ1-5, with TRBD1 matching over 10 bases. CDR3 size: 15 residues. V lost 2 bases to trimming and J lost 6 bases; unmatched junction nucleotides: 4. Germline V lookup: CDR1 MDHEN, CDR2 SYDVKM. The CDR3 DNA is TGTGCCAGCAGTTTAAGCGGACAGGGGGTTCAGCCCCAGCATTTT. Its translation is CASSLSGQGVQPQHF.

This sequence joins TRBV9 and TRBJ2-3; D is unresolved. The germline V gene encodes CDR1 SGDLS and CDR2 YYNGEE. V lost 0 bases to trimming and J lost 2 bases, with 4 bases between them. CDR3 length: 13 residues. The CDR3 nucleotides read TGTGCCAGCAGCGTAGTCTCCACAGATACGCAGTATTTT. It specifies CASSVVSTDTQYF.

This chain links TRBV30 with TRBJ1-5; no firm D call. Trimming took off 1 base at V and 0 bases at J, with 10 bases between the two ends. The CDR3 contains 15 residues. Per germline, CDR1 GTSNPN and CDR2 SVGIG (reference sequence). DNA for the CDR3: TGTGCCTGGAGTGGTTCCACCCATAGCAATCAGCCCCAGCATTTT. Encoded protein: CAWSGSTHSNQPQHF.